These T cell receptor beta chains were read from a single sample in a study of STAT5B mutations in CD4+ large granular lymphocyte leukemia. Measured with immunoSEQ multiplex PCR; TCRdb has only the in-frame clones, and not every one. The sample lists 40,000 to 55,000 clones, more than 65% occurring once. The sample taken for sequencing was CD4+ T cells from blood buffy coats. These receptor sequences come from a human donor in good health. Each CDR3 is given with its conserved first and last residue. The D gene is left open where the match is weak. Clone size is not always given. Where it is, it says once, few, many or a class for expanded clones.

CDR3 protein,CDR3 DNA,J gene,V gene,clone size,D gene,CDR3 length
CARDGTWDTEAFF,TGTGCCAGGGATGGGACGTGGGACACTGAAGCTTTCTTT,TRBJ1-1,TRBV2,few,-,13
CASSLGTRSQETQYF,TGCGCCAGCAGCTTGGGGACTAGGTCCCAAGAGACCCAGTACTTC,TRBJ2-5,TRBV5-1,once,TRBD2,15
CASSVWLGGSTDTQYF,TGTGCCAGCAGCGTATGGTTGGGGGGAAGCACAGATACGCAGTATTTT,TRBJ2-3,TRBV9,-,-,16
CASSTDGQGLNTEAFF,TGTGCCAGCAGCACCGACGGACAGGGGCTGAACACTGAAGCTTTCTTT,TRBJ1-1,TRBV4-2,-,TRBD1,16
CASSRPPDTYNEQFF,TGTGCCAGCAGTCGCCCTCCCGACACCTACAATGAGCAGTTCTTC,TRBJ2-1,TRBV6-5,-,-,15
CASSITPLTEAFF,TGTGCCAGTAGTATTACGCCCCTTACTGAAGCTTTCTTT,TRBJ1-1,TRBV19,-,-,13
CASSFQNYEQYF,TGTGCCAGCAGTTTCCAGAACTACGAGCAGTACTTC,TRBJ2-7,TRBV7-2,-,-,12
CASSPGGPSTEQYF,TGTGCCAGCAGTCCAGGGGGCCCTTCTACCGAGCAGTACTTC,TRBJ2-7,TRBV7-3,once,TRBD1,14
CASILAGGPNGELFF,TGTGCCAGCATACTTGCGGGGGGGCCCAACGGGGAGCTGTTTTTT,TRBJ2-2,TRBV2,-,TRBD2,15
CASSLQGQPSYNEQFF,TGTGCCAGCAGCCTTCAGGGGCAACCCTCCTACAATGAGCAGTTCTTC,TRBJ2-1,TRBV7-3,-,-,16
CASNTPGHRSNQPQHF,TGTGCCAGCAATACCCCCGGGCACCGTAGCAATCAGCCCCAGCATTTT,TRBJ1-5,TRBV19,-,-,16
CATGRQGTETQYF,TGCGCCACCGGAAGACAGGGGACGGAGACCCAGTACTTC,TRBJ2-5,TRBV5-1,-,TRBD1,13
CASRPAGGLGSHEQYF,TGCGCCAGCAGACCTGCTGGGGGGCTAGGGTCCCACGAGCAGTACTTC,TRBJ2-7,TRBV5-1,-,-,16
CASSAGQIQETQYF,TGCGCCAGCAGCGCCGGACAGATACAAGAGACCCAGTACTTC,TRBJ2-5,TRBV5-1,-,-,14
CATLRAETSGHEQFF,TGCGCCACCCTACGGGCCGAGACTAGCGGGCATGAGCAGTTCTTC,TRBJ2-1,TRBV5-1,-,TRBD2,15
CASSRRDRAYEQYF,TGTGCCAGCAGCCGCAGGGACCGAGCCTACGAGCAGTACTTC,TRBJ2-7,TRBV5-5,-,-,14
CASSTGSETQYF,TGCGCCAGCAGTACTGGGTCCGAGACCCAGTACTTC,TRBJ2-5,TRBV10-2,-,-,12
CASSYEDRGYGYTF,TGTGCCAGCAGTTACGAAGACAGGGGGTATGGCTACACCTTC,TRBJ1-2,TRBV6-6,-,TRBD1,14
CAWTEGLVWYEQYF,TGTGCCTGGACTGAGGGACTCGTCTGGTACGAGCAGTACTTC,TRBJ2-7,TRBV30,-,-,14
CASSDFISGEQYF,TGTGCCAGCAGTGACTTCATCAGCGGCGAGCAGTACTTC,TRBJ2-7,TRBV6-4,-,-,13
CASSEGSSNTGELFF,TGCGCCAGCAGCGAGGGGTCTTCGAACACCGGGGAGCTGTTTTTT,TRBJ2-2,TRBV5-1,-,-,15
CASNQVRNTEAFF,TGTGCCAGCAACCAGGTTAGGAACACTGAAGCTTTCTTT,TRBJ1-1,TRBV6-1,-,-,13
CASSRRGALVETQYF,TGTGCCAGCAGCCGTCGGGGCGCATTAGTTGAGACCCAGTACTTC,TRBJ2-5,TRBV7-2,once,-,15
CASSDTSGNYNEQFF,TGTGCCAGCAGTGATACTAGCGGGAACTACAATGAGCAGTTCTTC,TRBJ2-1,TRBV25-1,-,TRBD2,15
CASSYPYNEQFF,TGTGCCAGCAGTTACCCGTACAATGAGCAGTTCTTC,TRBJ2-1,TRBV6-6,-,-,12
CASSFRRTESSYEQYF,TGTGCCAGCAGCTTTCGGAGGACAGAGAGCTCCTACGAGCAGTACTTC,TRBJ2-7,TRBV28,-,-,16
CASSLLKGNTEAFF,TGTGCCAGCAGTCTGCTGAAGGGGAACACTGAAGCTTTCTTT,TRBJ1-1,TRBV28,few,-,14
CASSDHTGDYGYTF,TGTGCCAGCAGCGACCACACAGGGGACTATGGCTACACCTTC,TRBJ1-2,TRBV9,-,TRBD1,14
CAITEERWSEAFF,TGTGCCATCACCGAGGAGAGATGGTCTGAAGCTTTCTTT,TRBJ1-1,TRBV10-3,-,-,13
CASSRDREETQYF,TGTGCCAGCAGTAGGGACAGGGAAGAGACCCAGTACTTC,TRBJ2-5,TRBV27,once,TRBD1,13
CASSPDTNYGYTF,TGTGCCAGCAGCCCGGACACCAACTATGGCTACACCTTC,TRBJ1-2,TRBV14,-,-,13
CASSLESYNEQFF,TGTGCCAGCAGCTTGGAGTCCTACAATGAGCAGTTCTTC,TRBJ2-1,TRBV11-3,-,-,13
CAWTGTLRSEAFF,TGTGCCTGGACCGGGACATTAAGATCTGAAGCTTTCTTT,TRBJ1-1,TRBV30,-,-,13
CASSYSMGQGAEKLFF,TGTGCCAGCAGTTACTCGATGGGGCAGGGGGCTGAAAAACTGTTTTTT,TRBJ1-4,TRBV6-5,-,TRBD1,16
CASSVDRGYGEKLFF,TGTGCCAGCAGTGTCGACAGGGGATACGGTGAAAAACTGTTTTTT,TRBJ1-4,TRBV28,-,TRBD1,15
CASSLDRNYGYTF,TGTGCCAGCAGCCTAGACAGAAACTATGGCTACACCTTC,TRBJ1-2,TRBV11-3,-,-,13
CASSLFGRVGRSTNEKLFF,TGTGCCAGCAGTTTATTTGGCAGGGTGGGCAGATCAACTAATGAAAAACTGTTTTTT,TRBJ1-4,TRBV28,-,-,19
CASSLRGINSPLHF,TGTGCCAGCAGCTTAAGGGGGATCAATTCACCCCTCCACTTT,TRBJ1-6,TRBV7-3,once,-,14
CASSQEGWTEAFF,TGTGCCAGCAGCCAAGAGGGGTGGACTGAAGCTTTCTTT,TRBJ1-1,TRBV4-2,few,-,13
CASSVPFSGRKFF,TGTGCCAGCAGCGTCCCTTTTAGCGGGAGAAAGTTCTTC,TRBJ2-1,TRBV7-3,-,TRBD2,13
CASSSESTIYF,TGTGCCAGCAGCTCCGAGAGCACCATATATTTT,TRBJ1-3,TRBV7-9,few,-,11
CASRGDLVMNTEAFF,TGTGCCAGCAGGGGGGACTTGGTGATGAACACTGAAGCTTTCTTT,TRBJ1-1,TRBV6-7,-,-,15
CASSLVRQYLYGYTF,TGCGCCAGCAGCTTGGTAAGGCAGTACTTGTATGGCTACACCTTC,TRBJ1-2,TRBV5-1,-,-,15
CAIRRDGHRNTGELFF,TGTGCCATCAGGCGCGATGGGCATCGGAACACCGGGGAGCTGTTTTTT,TRBJ2-2,TRBV10-3,-,-,16
CASSVVGGRVSYGYTF,TGTGCCAGCAGCGTAGTCGGCGGCAGGGTAAGCTATGGCTACACCTTC,TRBJ1-2,TRBV9,-,-,16
CASSGWTGLVYEQYF,TGTGCCAGCAGCGGATGGACAGGGTTAGTCTACGAGCAGTACTTC,TRBJ2-7,TRBV5-4,once,TRBD1,15
CASNTGGGVTGELFF,TGTGCCAGCAACACAGGGGGCGGTGTAACCGGGGAGCTGTTTTTT,TRBJ2-2,TRBV2,-,TRBD1,15
CASAQTGFPYEQYF,TGTGCCAGCGCACAGACAGGGTTTCCCTACGAGCAGTACTTC,TRBJ2-7,TRBV11-3,-,TRBD1,14
CASSVWTGLDEQYF,TGTGCCAGCAGTGTATGGACAGGGCTGGACGAGCAGTACTTC,TRBJ2-7,TRBV6-1,-,TRBD1,14
CSVVFNPVAAAYEQYF,TGCAGCGTTGTCTTCAATCCGGTAGCGGCTGCCTACGAGCAGTACTTC,TRBJ2-7,TRBV29-1,-,-,16
CASSPQGNQPQHF,TGTGCCAGTAGTCCACAGGGGAATCAGCCCCAGCATTTT,TRBJ1-5,TRBV19,-,TRBD1,13
CASSREWTSGRGANTGELFF,TGTGCCAGCAGTCGCGAGTGGACTAGCGGGCGAGGGGCGAACACCGGGGAGCTGTTTTTT,TRBJ2-2,TRBV27,-,TRBD2,20
CASSPTRNYGYTF,TGCGCCAGCAGTCCGACCCGGAACTATGGCTACACCTTC,TRBJ1-2,TRBV5-1,few,-,13
CATSKAMLQETRYF,TGTGCCACCAGTAAGGCCATGCTCCAAGAGACCCGGTACTTC,TRBJ2-5,TRBV15,once,-,14
CASSSLPTGQGETGNTIYF,TGTGCCAGCAGCTCCCTCCCGACGGGACAGGGGGAGACTGGAAACACCATATATTTT,TRBJ1-3,TRBV5-4,-,TRBD1,19
CASSLTGLATNEKLFF,TGTGCCAGCAGCTTAACTGGCCTTGCAACTAATGAAAAACTGTTTTTT,TRBJ1-4,TRBV7-9,-,-,16
CASSLVADTGELFF,TGCGCCAGCAGCTTGGTGGCGGACACCGGGGAGCTGTTTTTT,TRBJ2-2,TRBV5-1,-,-,14